These T cell receptor beta chains were read from a single sample in a study of blood T cell repertoires in COVID-19. Using immunoSEQ multiplex PCR, the repertoire was profiled, and TCRdb retains in-frame clones only, with some absent. The sample contains approximately 280,000 clones, almost 90% of which appear only once. Sample: PBMCs or T cells enriched from blood (not recorded which). These receptors all come from a woman aged 18-29 years with acute COVID-19. Each CDR3 is given with its conserved first and last residue. The order of the fields is clone size, D gene, V gene, J gene, CDR3 protein, CDR3 DNA. A D gene is named only where the DNA matches it firmly. Rows may omit the clone size; those that give it use once, few, many or a size class.

.	.	TRBV19	TRBJ1-2	CASSISQGERFYGYTF	TGTGCCAGTAGTATTTCGCAGGGCGAGAGATTCTATGGCTACACCTTC
once	TRBD2	TRBV28	TRBJ2-1	CASSLTGGPDEQFF	TGTGCCAGCAGTTTAACGGGAGGGCCGGATGAGCAGTTCTTC
.	TRBD1	TRBV30	TRBJ1-1	CAWSVGQGATNTEAFF	TGTGCCTGGAGTGTCGGTCAGGGGGCGACGAACACTGAAGCTTTCTTT
.	.	TRBV9	TRBJ2-3	CASSVGHYTDTQYF	TGTGCCAGCAGCGTAGGGCACTACACAGATACGCAGTATTTT
few	TRBD1	TRBV7-9	TRBJ1-2	CASSLSGQGGIHGYTF	TGTGCCAGCAGCTTATCGGGACAGGGAGGTATCCATGGCTACACCTTC
once	TRBD1	TRBV7-6	TRBJ2-3	CASSFRTGPYTDTQYF	TGTGCCAGCAGCTTTCGGACAGGGCCCTACACAGATACGCAGTATTTT
.	TRBD2	TRBV2	TRBJ2-3	CASSKGTSGRTPTDTQYF	TGTGCCAGCAGTAAAGGGACTAGCGGGAGGACCCCCACAGATACGCAGTATTTT
once	TRBD2	TRBV11-3	TRBJ2-7	CASSLSSGRAPYEQYF	TGTGCCAGCAGCTTATCTAGCGGGAGGGCCCCCTACGAGCAGTACTTC
.	TRBD2	TRBV28	TRBJ2-1	CASSPAVAGGYNEQFF	TGTGCCAGCAGTCCCGCCGTAGCGGGAGGGTACAATGAGCAGTTCTTC
.	.	TRBV7-6	TRBJ2-1	CASSLGSGASYNEQFF	TGTGCCAGCAGCTTAGGTTCGGGTGCCTCCTACAATGAGCAGTTCTTC
.	.	TRBV5-1	TRBJ1-2	CATSAGDEGYGYTF	TGCGCCACCTCAGCAGGGGACGAAGGCTATGGCTACACCTTC
few	TRBD2	TRBV11-2	TRBJ2-5	CASSTRIAGVGTQYF	TGTGCCAGCAGCACTAGAATAGCGGGAGTGGGGACCCAGTACTTC
.	.	TRBV5-1	TRBJ2-1	CASSLVGGNEQFF	TGCGCCAGCAGCTTGGTAGGGGGAAATGAGCAGTTCTTC
.	.	TRBV4-3	TRBJ1-5	CASSSSRWVGGLPQPQHF	TGCGCCAGCAGCTCTAGTAGATGGGTCGGCGGTTTGCCTCAGCCCCAGCATTTT
.	TRBD2	TRBV6-5	TRBJ2-1	CASRNSGRYNEQFF	TGTGCCAGCAGGAATAGCGGGAGGTACAATGAGCAGTTCTTC
once	.	TRBV6-5	TRBJ1-6	CASSYGRGGSPLHF	TGTGCCAGCAGTTATGGACGAGGGGGATCACCCCTCCACTTT
.	TRBD1	TRBV18	TRBJ2-1	CASSLQTGVNHNEQFF	TGTGCCAGCTCACTCCAGACAGGGGTGAACCACAATGAGCAGTTCTTC
.	TRBD1	TRBV7-2	TRBJ1-5	CASSYGTANQPQHF	TGTGCCAGCAGCTACGGGACAGCCAATCAGCCCCAGCATTTT
once	TRBD1	TRBV2	TRBJ1-2	CASRRDSLWGYTF	TGTGCCAGCAGAAGGGACAGTCTATGGGGCTACACCTTC
.	.	TRBV5-4	TRBJ2-1	CASSLATQLGEQFF	TGTGCCAGCAGCTTGGCTACGCAGCTAGGTGAGCAGTTCTTC
.	.	TRBV25-1	TRBJ2-7	CASSEDSDSYEQYF	TGTGCCAGCAGTGAGGACAGCGATTCCTACGAGCAGTACTTC
.	.	TRBV14	TRBJ1-4	CASSQGAGFGEKLFF	TGTGCCAGCAGCCAAGGGGCAGGGTTTGGGGAAAAACTGTTTTTT
many	.	TRBV2	TRBJ1-6	CASRYRVTNSPLHF	TGTGCCAGCAGGTACAGGGTGACTAATTCACCCCTCCACTTT
.	.	TRBV18	TRBJ2-7	CASSTGMSYEQYF	TGTGCCAGCTCAACAGGGATGTCCTACGAGCAGTACTTC
once	.	TRBV15	TRBJ2-3	CATSRERSTDTQYF	TGTGCCACCAGCAGAGAGCGGAGCACAGATACGCAGTATTTT
.	TRBD2	TRBV5-1	TRBJ2-7	CASSLRTSGRSSYEQYF	TGCGCCAGCAGCTTAAGGACTAGCGGGAGAAGTTCCTACGAGCAGTACTTC
.	.	TRBV6-1	TRBJ2-7	CASSEDRETVEQYF	TGTGCCAGCAGTGAAGACAGGGAAACAGTCGAGCAGTACTTC
once	.	TRBV27	TRBJ1-1	CASSSFREGTEAFF	TGTGCCAGCAGCTCGTTCAGGGAGGGCACTGAAGCTTTCTTT
.	.	TRBV10-3	TRBJ2-3	CAISESPGTDTQYF	TGTGCCATCAGTGAGTCGCCAGGCACAGATACGCAGTATTTT
.	.	TRBV20-1	TRBJ1-1	CSARDGERAFF	TGCAGTGCTAGAGACGGGGAGCGAGCTTTCTTT
.	.	TRBV5-1	TRBJ2-5	CASGWDLRQETQYF	TGCGCCAGCGGTTGGGACTTACGACAAGAGACCCAGTACTTC
.	.	TRBV23-1	TRBJ1-5	CASRDGGGNQPQHF	TGCGCCAGCAGAGATGGGGGGGGCAATCAGCCCCAGCATTTT
.	.	TRBV18	TRBJ1-3	CASSPVPGFSGNTIYF	TGTGCCAGCTCACCGGTCCCAGGCTTCTCTGGAAACACCATATATTTT
.	TRBD1	TRBV5-4	TRBJ1-2	CASSLMTTGANGYTF	TGTGCCAGCAGCTTGATGACGACAGGGGCCAATGGCTACACCTTC
once	TRBD1	TRBV27	TRBJ2-1	CASSLFGQGAGLASNEQFF	TGTGCCAGCAGTTTATTCGGACAGGGGGCCGGACTGGCAAGTAATGAGCAGTTCTTC